Listed below are T cell receptor beta chains from one sample, sequenced in a study of T cell responses to AZD1222 COVID-19 vaccine. Sequenced by immunoSEQ multiplex PCR; TCRdb stores in-frame clones only, minus some. In the table there are 170,000 or so clones, approximately 90% of which are singletons. Sample: peripheral blood, taken on day 0 of AZD1222 vaccination. The origin of the receptors is an adult in good health. Each CDR3 is given with its conserved first and last residue. A D gene is named only where the DNA matches it firmly. Clone size is not always given. Where it is, it says once, few, many or a class for expanded clones.

j_call v_call clone_size d_call cdr3_nt cdr3_aa
TRBJ1-3 TRBV18 few - TGTGCCAGCTCACCACCCGGACAGAGAAACACCATATATTTT CASSPPGQRNTIYF
TRBJ1-2 TRBV9 - - TGTGCCAGCAGCGTAGCCACGGGGCGCGAGTATGGCTACACCTTC CASSVATGREYGYTF
TRBJ2-2 TRBV4-1 - TRBD2 TGCGCCAGCAGCCAAGATCCTAGCGGGGGGTGGAACACCGGGGAGCTGTTTTTT CASSQDPSGGWNTGELFF
TRBJ2-7 TRBV11-2 - TRBD1 TGTGCCAGCAGCCCCAGTCCCGGGACAGGGGAGAACTCCTACGAGCAGTACTTC CASSPSPGTGENSYEQYF
TRBJ1-3 TRBV4-2 - - TGTGCCAGCAGCCAAGAGGGGGCAGGGGCGTATGGAAACACCATATATTTT CASSQEGAGAYGNTIYF
TRBJ2-1 TRBV9 - - TGTGCCAGCAGCCTCGGGGACCCCGATGAGCAGTTCTTC CASSLGDPDEQFF
TRBJ2-1 TRBV7-2 - TRBD2 TGTGCCAGCAGCCCCGGACTAGCGGGGGTAGGTGAGCAGTTCTTC CASSPGLAGVGEQFF
TRBJ1-5 TRBV19 - - TGTGCCAGTACCATGTTCTGGGGGGAGTTTCAGCCCCAGCATTTT CASTMFWGEFQPQHF
TRBJ1-1 TRBV24-1 once - TGTGCCACCAGTGGGGGATGGGGCACTGAAGCTTTCTTT CATSGGWGTEAFF
TRBJ1-2 TRBV3-1/TRBV3-2 once - TGTGCCAGCAGCCTTAGAGGGGGAAAGGGACCTAACTATGGCTACACCTTC CASSLRGGKGPNYGYTF
TRBJ1-2 TRBV19 once - TGTGCCAGTCGAACAGGACAGCTTTCTAACTATGGCTACACCTTC CASRTGQLSNYGYTF
TRBJ1-2 TRBV9 - - TGTGCCAGCAGCGTAGATGCCCCTGGGATCTATGGCTACACCTTC CASSVDAPGIYGYTF
TRBJ1-2 TRBV7-9 - - TGTGCCAGCAGCTCCTCCCCGACGGTGGGTCCCTATGGCTACACCTTC CASSSSPTVGPYGYTF
TRBJ2-7 TRBV5-1 - TRBD1 TGCGCCAGCAGTTTAGGGACAGCGAACTACGAGCAGTACTTC CASSLGTANYEQYF
TRBJ1-4 TRBV18 - - TGTGCCAGCTCACCGGGCCCCGCAACTAATGAAAAACTGTTTTTT CASSPGPATNEKLFF
TRBJ1-6 TRBV18 - TRBD1 TGTGCCAGCTCAACCGGGACAGGAGGAGGTAATTCACCCCTCCACTTT CASSTGTGGGNSPLHF
TRBJ2-2 TRBV20-1 - TRBD1 TGCAGTGCTAGTGGCGGGGACAGGAAGGGGCTTTGGAGGACCGGGGAGCTGTTTTTT CSASGGDRKGLWRTGELFF
TRBJ1-3 TRBV6-2/TRBV6-3 - - TGTGCCAGCAGTCCGGTTGACAGATATGGAAACACCATATATTTT CASSPVDRYGNTIYF
TRBJ1-2 TRBV9 - - TGTGCCAGCAGCGTAGCAGGGTATGCCGCCGCCTATGGCTACACCTTC CASSVAGYAAAYGYTF
TRBJ2-3 TRBV27 - - TGTGCCAGCAGTTTATTAACAGGCACAGATACGCAGTATTTT CASSLLTGTDTQYF
TRBJ1-6 TRBV5-1 - - TGCGCCAGCAGTCCGGGGGAGGCGAATTCACCCCTCCACTTT CASSPGEANSPLHF
TRBJ1-6 TRBV4-1 - - TGCGCCAGCAGCCAAGTAACAGTTAATAATTCACCCCTCCACTTT CASSQVTVNNSPLHF
TRBJ2-5 TRBV6-6 - - TGTGCCAGCAAACCCCAGCAAGAGACCCAGTACTTC CASKPQQETQYF
TRBJ1-2 TRBV21-1 - - TGTGCCAGCAAAGAGTACCAGGGGGCGGGACCGTGGCACTATGGCTACACCTTC CASKEYQGAGPWHYGYTF
TRBJ1-2 TRBV11-3 once TRBD1 TGTGCCAGCAGCTTAGCGGACAGGGCCTATGGCTACACCTTC CASSLADRAYGYTF
TRBJ1-4 TRBV5-8 - TRBD1 TGTGCCAGCAGCCAAGGGACAGGGGACGTACGTGAAAAACTGTTTTTT CASSQGTGDVREKLFF
TRBJ1-1 TRBV5-1 - - TGCGCCAGCAGGAGGGACGGAGTGAACACTGAAGCTTTCTTT CASRRDGVNTEAFF
TRBJ2-5 TRBV4-1 - - TGCGCCAGCAGCAGGGGGGTCCAAGAGACCCAGTACTTC CASSRGVQETQYF
TRBJ2-7 TRBV5-5 - - TGTGCCAGCAGCCAACAGGGTGCCTACGAGCAGTACTTC CASSQQGAYEQYF
TRBJ2-2 TRBV5-5 - TRBD1 TGTGCCAGCAGCTTTGGGACAGGGGTTGGGGAGCTGTTTTTT CASSFGTGVGELFF